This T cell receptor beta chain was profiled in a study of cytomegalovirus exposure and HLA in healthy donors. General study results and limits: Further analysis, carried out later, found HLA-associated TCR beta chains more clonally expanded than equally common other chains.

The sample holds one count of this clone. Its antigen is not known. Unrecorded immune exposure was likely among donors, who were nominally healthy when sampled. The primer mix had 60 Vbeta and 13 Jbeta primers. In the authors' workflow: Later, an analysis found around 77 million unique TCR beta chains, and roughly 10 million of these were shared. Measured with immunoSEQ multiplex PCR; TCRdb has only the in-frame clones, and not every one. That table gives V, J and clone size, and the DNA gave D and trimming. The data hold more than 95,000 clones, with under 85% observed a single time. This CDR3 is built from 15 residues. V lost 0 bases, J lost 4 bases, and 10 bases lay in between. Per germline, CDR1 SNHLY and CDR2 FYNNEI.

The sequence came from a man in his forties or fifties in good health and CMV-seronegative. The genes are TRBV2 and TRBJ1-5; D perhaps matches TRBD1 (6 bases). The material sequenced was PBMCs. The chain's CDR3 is CASSEASRGNQPQHF. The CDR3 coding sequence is TGTGCCAGCAGTGAAGCTAGCAGGGGTAATCAGCCCCAGCATTTT. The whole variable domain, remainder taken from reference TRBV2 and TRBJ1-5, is EPEVTQTPSHQVTQMGQEVILRCVPISNHLYFYWYRQILGQKVEFLVSFYNNEISEKSEIFDDQFSVERPDGSNFTLKIRSTKLEDSAMYFCASSEASRGNQPQHFGDGTRLSIL.